Included here is one T cell receptor (beta chain) sequence, with context. No antigen is known for it. The data originate from a study of T cells in Graves' hyperthyroidism and ophthalmopathy. In the study overall: Peripheral blood was acquired at first diagnosis, ahead of any therapy whatsoever. Study-level findings and limits: Ophthalmopathy cases were set apart from stable hyperthyroidism by a 13 V-J model. Blood held most thyroid clonotypes expanded above 0.001 frequency. Ophthalmopathy got predicted by the model a median 6.5 months before its onset.

The investigators amplified TCR beta CDR3 regions from RNA transcripts. A first-round RT-PCR of the TCR CDR3 used the HTBI primer set. TCRdb used MiXCR to reprocess the multiplex PCR reads, holding one entry per CDR3 protein. In the table there are about 640,000 distinct CDR3 sequences, around 20% of which are singletons. This TCR derives from a young man with Graves' ophthalmopathy. Sequencing input: blood.

The chain's CDR3 is CASSLGSGRPGELFF. In DNA, the CDR3 is TGTGCCAGCAGTTTGGGTAGCGGGAGGCCCGGGGAGCTGTTTTTT. The rearrangement links TRBV12-3 or TRBV12-4 to TRBJ2-2; TRBD2 matches 10 bases. This CDR3 has 15 amino acids. The J segment lost 6 bases and the V segment lost 3 bases, leaving 4 bases of the junction unmatched.